The T cell receptor beta chain described here comes from a study of regulatory T cells in long-lasting Graves disease. The V and J ends lost 7 bases and 0 bases respectively, with 16 bases between them. Germline V gene sequence: CDR1 SNHLY, CDR2 FYNNEI. The CDR3 extends over 16 amino acids. CDR3 regions were amplified by Arm-PCR using iRepertoire HTBI primers to build TCR beta libraries. MiXCR was run by TCRdb on the multiplex PCR reads, yielding one entry per CDR3 protein. The table includes 600,000 to 800,000 distinct CDR3 sequences, 30% detected once. Stated time point: persistent/refractory GD, antithyroid drugs over 5 years with positive TRAb. Scientists built the TCR library using RNA that was extracted from PBMCs.

V and J are TRBV2 and TRBJ2-1; no reliable D call. This material consisted of peripheral blood mononuclear cells (PBMCs), taken when the disease was refractory, from a patient treated with antithyroid drugs. The sequence was obtained from a female donor with Graves disease. Here the CDR3 reads CASIIPPSSSYNEQFF. In nucleotides, the CDR3 is TGTGCCAGCATCATCCCACCCTCGAGCTCCTACAATGAGCAGTTCTTC.